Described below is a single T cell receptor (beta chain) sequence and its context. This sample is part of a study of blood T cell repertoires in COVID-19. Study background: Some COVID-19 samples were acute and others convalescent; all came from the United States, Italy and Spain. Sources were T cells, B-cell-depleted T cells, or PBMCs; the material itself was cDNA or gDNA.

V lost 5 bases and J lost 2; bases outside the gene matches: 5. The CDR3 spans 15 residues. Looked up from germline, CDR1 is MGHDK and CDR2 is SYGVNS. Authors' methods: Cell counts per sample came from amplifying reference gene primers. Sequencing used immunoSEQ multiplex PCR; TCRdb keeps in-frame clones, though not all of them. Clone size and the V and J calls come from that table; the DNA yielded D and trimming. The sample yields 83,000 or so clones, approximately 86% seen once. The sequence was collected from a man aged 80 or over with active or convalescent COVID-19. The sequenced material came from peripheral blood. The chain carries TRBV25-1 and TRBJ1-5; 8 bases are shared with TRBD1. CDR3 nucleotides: TGTGCCAGCAGTCCGACAGGGGTCGGCAATCAGCCCCAGCATTTT. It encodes CASSPTGVGNQPQHF. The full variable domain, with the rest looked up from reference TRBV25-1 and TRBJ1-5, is EADIYQTPRYLVIGTGKKITLECSQTMGHDKMYWYQQDPGMELHLIHYSYGVNSTEKGDLSSESTVSRIRTEHFPLTLESARPSHTSQYLCASSPTGVGNQPQHFGDGTRLSIL.